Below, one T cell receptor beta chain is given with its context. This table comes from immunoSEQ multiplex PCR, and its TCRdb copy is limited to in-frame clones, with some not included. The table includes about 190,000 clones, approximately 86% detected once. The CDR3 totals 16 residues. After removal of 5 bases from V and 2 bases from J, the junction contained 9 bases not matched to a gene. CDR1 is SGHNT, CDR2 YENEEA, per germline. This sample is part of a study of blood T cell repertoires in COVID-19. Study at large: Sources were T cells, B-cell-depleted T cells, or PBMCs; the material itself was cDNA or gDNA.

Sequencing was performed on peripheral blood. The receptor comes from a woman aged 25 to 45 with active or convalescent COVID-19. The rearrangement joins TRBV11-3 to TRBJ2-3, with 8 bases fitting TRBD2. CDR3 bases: TGTGCCAGCAGCCCCCGGACTAGCTTCAACACAGATACGCAGTATTTT. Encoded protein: CASSPRTSFNTDTQYF.